The TCR beta chain under discussion was sequenced for a study of memory CD4+ T cells and cytomegalovirus serostatus. CDR1 is SGHNT, CDR2 YYREEE, per germline (reference sequence). There are 15 residues in the CDR3. Losses at the gene ends were 4 bases for V and 5 bases for J; bases not matched to a gene: 5. Study outcomes and limitations: The CMV-associated TCR signature appears largely within the CD4+ memory repertoire.

The sort gate was single viable CD3+CD4+CD8-CD45RO+ cells for memory CD4+ T cells. Serum IgG to CMV pp150, pp28, p38 and p52 defined serostatus. This table comes from immunoSEQ multiplex PCR, and its TCRdb copy is limited to in-frame clones, with some not included. Counted here are around 99,000 clones, 80% occurring once; the ten biggest clones make up about 3.5%. For this clone: Its cognate antigen is unknown.

This TCR derives from an adult in good health and CMV-seropositive. Sequenced sample: memory CD4+ T cells from blood. This rearrangement joins TRBV5-4 to TRBJ2-1; 11 bases are a match to TRBD2. CDR3 bases: TGTGCCAGCAGCCTCCTAGCGGGAGGAGACAATGAGCAGTTCTTC. Amino acids: CASSLLAGGDNEQFF.